This T cell receptor beta chain was captured in a study of OX40 agonist ivuxolimab in advanced cancers. At the level of the study: At 0.01 to 10 mg/kg, ivuxolimab was administered intravenously to patients every 2 weeks. Study results and limitations: Within 6 weeks, CD4+ and CD8+ blood T cells expanded clonally at 0.1 to 3.0 mg/kg. Low normalized T-cell clonal expansion also characterized some of the nonresponders.

Details on this clone: Its specificity is unknown.

Germline values: CDR1 MDHEN, CDR2 SYDVKM. Trimming removed 3 bases from V and 4 bases from J; junction bases left unmatched: 9. The CDR3 runs 15 residues. Sequencing used immunoSEQ multiplex PCR; TCRdb keeps in-frame clones, though not all of them. The data show over 65,000 clones, around 84% seen once. The receptor was isolated from an adult with an advanced solid tumor such as melanoma, head and neck, liver or kidney cancer. The sequencing used CD4+ or CD8+ T cells sorted from blood, collected in a trial of the OX40 agonist ivuxolimab. This sequence joins TRBV28 and TRBJ2-7; 7 bases align to TRBD1. CDR3 region: CASSFSTGSGYEQYF. The CDR3 DNA is TGTGCCAGCAGTTTCTCGACAGGGAGTGGATACGAGCAGTACTTC.